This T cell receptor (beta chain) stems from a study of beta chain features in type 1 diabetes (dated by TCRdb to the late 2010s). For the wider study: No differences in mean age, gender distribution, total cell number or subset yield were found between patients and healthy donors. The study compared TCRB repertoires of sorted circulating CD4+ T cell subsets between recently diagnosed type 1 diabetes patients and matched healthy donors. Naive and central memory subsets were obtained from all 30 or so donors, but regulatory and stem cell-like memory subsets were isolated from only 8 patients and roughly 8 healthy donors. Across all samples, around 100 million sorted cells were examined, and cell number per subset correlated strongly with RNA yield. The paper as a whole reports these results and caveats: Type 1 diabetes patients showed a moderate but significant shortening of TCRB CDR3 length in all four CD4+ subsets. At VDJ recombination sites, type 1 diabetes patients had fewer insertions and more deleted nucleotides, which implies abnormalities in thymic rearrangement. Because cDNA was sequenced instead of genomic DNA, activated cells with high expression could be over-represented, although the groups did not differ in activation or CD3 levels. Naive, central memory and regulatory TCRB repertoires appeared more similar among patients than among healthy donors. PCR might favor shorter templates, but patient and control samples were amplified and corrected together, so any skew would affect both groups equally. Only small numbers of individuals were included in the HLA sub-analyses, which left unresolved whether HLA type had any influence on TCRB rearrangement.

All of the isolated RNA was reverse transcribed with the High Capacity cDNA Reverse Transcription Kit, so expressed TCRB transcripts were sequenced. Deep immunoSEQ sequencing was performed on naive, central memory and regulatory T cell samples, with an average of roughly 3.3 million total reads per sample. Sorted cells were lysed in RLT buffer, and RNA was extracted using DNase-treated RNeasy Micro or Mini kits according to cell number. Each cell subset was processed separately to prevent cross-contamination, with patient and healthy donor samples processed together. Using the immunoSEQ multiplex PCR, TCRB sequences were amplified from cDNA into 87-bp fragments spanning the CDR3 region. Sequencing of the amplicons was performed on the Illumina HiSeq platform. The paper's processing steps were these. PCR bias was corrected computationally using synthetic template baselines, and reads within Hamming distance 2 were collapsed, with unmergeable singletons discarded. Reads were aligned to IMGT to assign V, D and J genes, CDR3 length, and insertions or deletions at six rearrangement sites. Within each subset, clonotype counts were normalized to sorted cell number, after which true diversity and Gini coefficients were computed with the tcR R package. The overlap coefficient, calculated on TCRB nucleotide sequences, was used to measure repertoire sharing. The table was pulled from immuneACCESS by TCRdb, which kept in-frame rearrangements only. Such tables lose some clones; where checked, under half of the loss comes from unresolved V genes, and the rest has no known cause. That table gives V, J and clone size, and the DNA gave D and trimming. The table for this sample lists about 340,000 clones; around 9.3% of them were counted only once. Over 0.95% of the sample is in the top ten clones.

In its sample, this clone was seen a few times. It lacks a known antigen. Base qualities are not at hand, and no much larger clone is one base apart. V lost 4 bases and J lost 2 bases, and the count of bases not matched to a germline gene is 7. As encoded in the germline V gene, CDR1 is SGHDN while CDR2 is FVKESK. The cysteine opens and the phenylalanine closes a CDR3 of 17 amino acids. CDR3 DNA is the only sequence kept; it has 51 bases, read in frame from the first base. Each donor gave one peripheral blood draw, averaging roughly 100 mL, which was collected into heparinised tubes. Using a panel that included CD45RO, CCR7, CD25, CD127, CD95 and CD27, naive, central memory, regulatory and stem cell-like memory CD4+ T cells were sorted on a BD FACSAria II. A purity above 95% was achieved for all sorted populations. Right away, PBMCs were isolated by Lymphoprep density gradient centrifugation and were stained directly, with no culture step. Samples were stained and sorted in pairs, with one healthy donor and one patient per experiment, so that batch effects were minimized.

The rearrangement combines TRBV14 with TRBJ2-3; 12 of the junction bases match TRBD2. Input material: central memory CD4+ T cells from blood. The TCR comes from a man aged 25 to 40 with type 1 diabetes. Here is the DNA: TGTGCCAGCAGCCCCTGGACTAGCGGGGCCAACACAGATACGCAGTATTTT. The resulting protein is CASSPWTSGANTDTQYF.